The subject of this entry is one T cell receptor (beta chain). Its target is unknown. The data derive from a study of cytomegalovirus exposure and HLA in healthy donors. This CDR3 is built from 14 residues. V was shortened by 1 base and J by 5 bases, with 12 bases between the two germline ends. Germline-derived CDR1 and CDR2 are GTSNPN and SVGIG (reference sequence). Findings and limits, study-wide: A list of about 180 TCR beta chains associated with cytomegalovirus was given. An analysis done earlier found most TCR beta V segments productive about 87% or about 30% of the time. Later findings reportedly placed an Asian-associated ancestry cluster below the approximately 670-donor mean for N-insertions.

The PCR used 60 Vbeta and 13 Jbeta primers. Profiled with immunoSEQ multiplex PCR; TCRdb holds only in-frame clones, not every one. This sample has about 210,000 clones, with 75% to 80% found just once. This chain links TRBV30 with TRBJ1-5; D remains unclear. The sequenced sample consisted of PBMCs. This sequence was found in a male donor in good health and CMV-seronegative. DNA of the CDR3: TGTGCCTGGAGTGAGGAGACTGTGTATCAGCCCCAGCATTTT. Translated: CAWSEETVYQPQHF.